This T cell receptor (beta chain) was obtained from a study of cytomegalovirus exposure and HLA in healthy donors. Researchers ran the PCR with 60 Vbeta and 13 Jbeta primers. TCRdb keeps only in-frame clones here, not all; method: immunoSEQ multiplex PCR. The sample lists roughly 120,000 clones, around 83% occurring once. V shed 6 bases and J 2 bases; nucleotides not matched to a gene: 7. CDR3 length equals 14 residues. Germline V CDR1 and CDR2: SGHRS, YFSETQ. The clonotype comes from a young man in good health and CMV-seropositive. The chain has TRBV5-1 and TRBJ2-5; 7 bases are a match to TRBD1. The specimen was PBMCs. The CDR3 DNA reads TGCGCCAGCAACAGGGGCGTGGCACAAGAGACCCAGTACTTC. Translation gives CASNRGVAQETQYF.